This T cell receptor (beta chain) was observed in a study of CD4 T cells in relation to SARS-CoV-2 and coronaviruses. Study background: No peptide or an HIV-1 Nef peptide pool served as negative control.

Trimming took off 3 bases at V and 2 bases at J, with 6 bases between the two ends. The CDR3 is 13 residues long. Germline V gives CDR1 KGHDR, CDR2 SFDVKD. The unexposed donors gave CD4+ T cells in about 2010-2019, prior to COVID-19. CD4+ T cells were isolated from the cells after nine to eleven days of culture. Sequencing used immunoSEQ multiplex PCR; TCRdb keeps in-frame clones, though not all of them. The table records about 12,000 clones, less than 70% of them present only once. Findings of the study overall: Crossreactivity was assessed only for spike protein, not other viral proteins.

Details on this clone: The antigen is undetermined.

The sequencing input was CD4+ T cells from PBMCs, cultured in vitro. This TCR derives from a human donor in good health. The rearrangement joins TRBV24-1 to TRBJ1-1; D unresolved. Written as DNA, the CDR3 is TGTGCCACCAGTGATCTAGATAACACTGAAGCTTTCTTT. Residues: CATSDLDNTEAFF.